Listed below are T cell receptor beta chains from one sample, sequenced in a study of Ad26.COV2.S vaccination and SARS-CoV-2 variants. Sequencing was performed with immunoSEQ multiplex PCR; in TCRdb, only in-frame clones are kept and a portion is missing. The profile covers about 400,000 clones, with 83% appearing a single time and approximately 7.8% taken by the ten largest. Sequences were derived from peripheral blood, sampled in a trial of Ad26.COV2.S vaccine versus placebo. The receptors were gathered from a person aged 18 to 65 who received the Ad26.COV2.S COVID-19 vaccine or a placebo. CDR3s include the opening cysteine and the closing phenylalanine or tryptophan.

CDR3 protein	V gene	J gene
CASSSRGYTPGQFF	TRBV5-5	TRBJ2-1
CASSPSIPGTWGIDEQYF	TRBV27	TRBJ2-7
CASREGGDQPQHF	TRBV28	TRBJ1-5
CASSTSGASEQYF	TRBV7-2	TRBJ2-7
CASSSRGHSEQYF	TRBV5-6	TRBJ2-7
CSVQRGVGGYTF	TRBV29-1	TRBJ1-2
CASRDTQGASNQPQHF	TRBV5-1	TRBJ1-5
CASSPYDSQEAFF	TRBV6-5	TRBJ1-1
CASSSLGPGRDGYTF	TRBV6-6	TRBJ1-2
CASSRTVNTGELFF	TRBV2	TRBJ2-2
CAWSVEGPSRTGNTIYF	TRBV30	TRBJ1-3
CASSLGRAVTEAFF	TRBV11-3	TRBJ1-1
CASSVATGEAGGYTF	TRBV9	TRBJ1-2
CASSYSRRTTGELFF	TRBV6-5	TRBJ2-2
CASRRTGQGDQPQHF	TRBV5-1	TRBJ1-5
CASSLGKSGGALSYNEQFF	TRBV11-2	TRBJ2-1
CASIKDRARNQPQHF	TRBV19	TRBJ1-5
CASSFRRWETQYF	TRBV7-8	TRBJ2-5
CASSDRTALRPEQFF	TRBV2	TRBJ2-1
CASSGGVSYEQYF	TRBV10-2	TRBJ2-7
CASSTSSNRLEQFF	TRBV5-1	TRBJ2-1
CASSSGGSGNTIYF	TRBV7-2	TRBJ1-3
CASSLGSGLPYNEQFF	TRBV7-9	TRBJ2-1
CAWSTRDRDTGELFF	TRBV30	TRBJ2-2
CASSLVGENEKLFF	TRBV27	TRBJ1-4
CASSSLAGGLNTGELFF	TRBV5-1	TRBJ2-2
CASSPGGELFF	TRBV4-3	TRBJ2-2
CASSTGASGRTDTQYF	TRBV4-1	TRBJ2-3